The 6 T cell receptor beta chains listed next were all sequenced from one sample in a study of T cell changes during pregnancy in multiple sclerosis (dated by TCRdb to the late 2010s). The library was generated by the immunoSEQ multiplex PCR assay. TCRdb obtained this table from immuneACCESS and retained in-frame rearrangements with V and J assigned. These tables miss some clones; where compared with another copy, unresolved V genes account for less than half of the shortfall, and the remainder is unexplained. This sample lists tens of thousands of clones; approximately 95% were detected once. 0.12% to 0.15% of the sample is in the top ten clones. The input for sequencing was CD4+ T cells from peripheral blood mononuclear cells, taken after pregnancy. All receptors come from a female donor with multiple sclerosis, enrolled in a pregnancy study.

The chain couples TRBV4-2 to TRBJ2-1; D remains unclear. This CDR3 spans 15 amino acids. The V and J ends lost 0 bases and 8 bases respectively, with 14 bases between them. Germline V gene lookup returns CDR1 LGHNA and CDR2 YNFKEQ. The CDR3 DNA reads as TGTGCCAGCAGCCAAGATATCGCTAATTCTTATGAGCAGTTCTTC. Its translation is CASSQDIANSYEQFF.

The chain has TRBV7-2 and TRBJ2-7; tentative D call: TRBD1 (6 bases). The germline V gene has CDR1 SGHTA and CDR2 FQGNSA. Deletions cut 1 base from V and 1 base from J, with 11 bases between. The CDR3 has 15 amino acids. CDR3 in amino acids: CASSLVTDSSYEQYF. For the CDR3, the DNA is TGTGCCAGCAGCTTAGTTACGGACAGTTCCTACGAGCAGTACTTC.

The V and J genes are TRBV2 and TRBJ2-7; D gene uncertain. Trimming took 6 bases from V and 0 from J, leaving 9 bases between them. Germline V gene sequence: CDR1 SNHLY, CDR2 FYNNEI. The CDR3 consists of 13 residues. CDR3 sequence: CASSLTDSYEQYF. In DNA, the CDR3 is TGTGCCAGCAGCCTTACAGACTCCTACGAGCAGTACTTC.

The rearrangement uses TRBV5-1 and TRBJ2-2; 12 bases line up with TRBD2. CDR3 length equals 18 residues. The germline gives CDR1 SGHRS, CDR2 YFSETQ. V dropped 2 bases and J dropped 2; count of bases not matched to a gene: 7. CDR3 loop: CASSLGLAGHLNTGELFF. CDR3 nucleotides: TGCGCCAGCAGCTTAGGACTAGCGGGACACCTTAACACCGGGGAGCTGTTTTTT.

The CDR3 coding sequence is TGTGCCAGCAGTTTTGGGACAGGGACAGGGGGGCAGCCCCAGCATTTT. Translated, it gives CASSFGTGTGGQPQHF. The gene calls are TRBV6-6 and TRBJ1-5; 11 bases match TRBD1. The CDR3 is made up of 16 amino acids. Trimming took 4 bases from V and 7 from J; bases not matched to a gene: 9. Germline V gives CDR1 MNHNY, CDR2 SVGAGI (reference sequence).

The rearrangement joins TRBV6-5 to TRBJ1-1, with a possible D match to TRBD1 (5 bases). This CDR3 region has 14 residues. Trimming took off 6 bases at V and 7 bases at J, with 18 bases between the two ends. Germline lookup yields CDR1 MNHEY and CDR2 SVGAGI. The CDR3 sequence: CASSSLASGLEAFF. CDR3 nucleotide sequence: TGTGCCAGCAGCAGCCTTGCCTCAGGGCTTGAAGCTTTCTTT.